A selection of T cell receptor beta chains follows, all from one sample in a study of technical replicates of blood from a few donors. The repertoire was sequenced with immunoSEQ multiplex PCR; TCRdb's copy has only in-frame clones and lacks some. The data contain roughly 71,000 clones, 80% to 95% of them singletons. The specimen was T cells isolated from PBMCs. The receptors originated from a human donor in good health. CDR3s include the opening cysteine and the closing phenylalanine or tryptophan. A D gene is named only where the DNA matches it firmly.

V: TRBV7-6; J: TRBJ1-5; D: TRBD1; CDR3: CASSLTGGIQPQHF
V: TRBV7-9; J: TRBJ2-1; D: TRBD2; CDR3: CASSLASGPSYNEQFF
V: TRBV28; J: TRBJ1-5; D: TRBD1; CDR3: CATLQGAEPQHF
V: TRBV7-2; J: TRBJ2-2; D: .; CDR3: CASSFRHQNTGELFF
V: TRBV29-1; J: TRBJ1-1; D: .; CDR3: CSVEDPLGPRGDWEAFF
V: TRBV28; J: TRBJ1-1; D: TRBD1; CDR3: CASSVTGGAFF
V: TRBV15; J: TRBJ1-5; D: .; CDR3: CATSRDLIQPQHF
V: TRBV5-1; J: TRBJ2-1; D: .; CDR3: CASSPPGGHEQFF
V: TRBV28; J: TRBJ2-7; D: TRBD1; CDR3: CASSTPRDSHEQYF
V: TRBV15; J: TRBJ1-5; D: TRBD1; CDR3: CATSRDLPGQGLNQPQHF
V: TRBV14; J: TRBJ2-4; D: TRBD2; CDR3: CASSQGGPLYIQYF
V: TRBV6-5; J: TRBJ1-5; D: TRBD1; CDR3: CASSYRAGQQNQPQHF
V: TRBV4-1; J: TRBJ2-1; D: .; CDR3: CASSLNNEQFF
V: TRBV9; J: TRBJ2-3; D: TRBD2; CDR3: CASRPLAGGPDTQYF
V: TRBV4-3; J: TRBJ1-1; D: .; CDR3: CASSQVSRNTEAFF
V: TRBV5-1; J: TRBJ1-1; D: .; CDR3: CASSPWDMNTEAFF
V: TRBV2; J: TRBJ2-4; D: .; CDR3: CASSEAGRTKNIQYF
V: TRBV13; J: TRBJ2-3; D: .; CDR3: CASRVTSESDTQYF
V: TRBV4-1; J: TRBJ2-7; D: .; CDR3: CASSQERVGNYEQYF
V: TRBV19; J: TRBJ2-3; D: TRBD2; CDR3: CASGGRRSTDTQYF
V: TRBV11-2; J: TRBJ2-1; D: .; CDR3: CASSPESSYNEQFF